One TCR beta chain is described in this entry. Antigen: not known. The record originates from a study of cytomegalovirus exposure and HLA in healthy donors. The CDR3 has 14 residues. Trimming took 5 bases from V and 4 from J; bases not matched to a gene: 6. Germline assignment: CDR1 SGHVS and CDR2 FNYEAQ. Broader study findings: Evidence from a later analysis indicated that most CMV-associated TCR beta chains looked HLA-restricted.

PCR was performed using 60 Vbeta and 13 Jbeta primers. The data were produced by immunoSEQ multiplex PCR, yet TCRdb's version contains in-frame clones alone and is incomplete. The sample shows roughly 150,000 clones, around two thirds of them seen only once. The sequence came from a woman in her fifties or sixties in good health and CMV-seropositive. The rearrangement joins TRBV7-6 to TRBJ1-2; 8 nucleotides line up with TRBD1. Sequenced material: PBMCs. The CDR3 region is CASSPGTGGYGYTF. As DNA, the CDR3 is TGTGCCAGCAGCCCTGGGACAGGTGGCTATGGCTACACCTTC.